This section outlines one T cell receptor beta chain sequence together with its context. Its antigen is still unknown. The data stem from a study of identical twins. TCRdb re-called the 5' RACE reads through MiXCR, storing one row per CDR3 protein. The table records fewer than 250,000 distinct CDR3 sequences, about a tenth of them present only once. Study-level findings and limits: Invariant T cells like MAIT and iNKT could partly confound the zero-insertion analyses.

Trimming removed 2 bases at V and 4 bases at J, with 11 bases between. The germline V gene has CDR1 SGHTA and CDR2 FQGNSA. The CDR3 loop spans 15 amino acids. The TCR was taken from a woman aged 18-35 years in good health. This chain connects TRBV7-2 to TRBJ2-2, with D perhaps matching TRBD2 (6 bases). The sample consisted of memory (CD45RO+) T cells sorted from blood. The CDR3 spells CASSLYGSGTGELFF. CDR3 DNA: TGTGCCAGCAGCTTATACGGGAGTGGCACCGGGGAGCTGTTTTTT.